A single sample gave rise to the 30 T cell receptor beta chains below, sequenced in a study of OX40 agonist ivuxolimab in advanced cancers. Sequenced by immunoSEQ multiplex PCR; TCRdb stores in-frame clones only, minus some. The sample contains 45,000 to 60,000 clones, 79% of which appear only once. The specimen was CD4+ or CD8+ T cells sorted from blood, collected in a trial of the OX40 agonist ivuxolimab. Receptors originate from an adult with an advanced solid tumor such as melanoma, head and neck, liver or kidney cancer.

The chain joins TRBV7-5 to TRBJ1-3; no DNA check was done on the table's D call, TRBD1. TRBV7-5 is listed as a pseudogene. The CDR3 extends over 15 amino acids. The CDR3 protein is CARRRRTLSGNTIYF. CDR3 nucleotides: TGTGCCAGAAGACGTAGGACACTCTCTGGAAACACCATATATTTT.

This clone was observed once. The gene calls are TRBV21-1 and TRBJ2-7; no DNA check was done on the table's D call, TRBD2. TRBV21-1 is designated a pseudogene. This CDR3 is 16 amino acids long. CDR3 in DNA: TGTGCCAGCAGCCGACGTTCGGGACTTCAGTCCTACGAGCAGTACTTC. Translated: CASSRRSGLQSYEQYF.

The genes are TRBV7-6 and TRBJ1-2; unclear D gene. V was cut by 4 bases and J by 0 bases, with 12 bases left in between. The CDR3 is made up of 15 amino acids. In germline, CDR1 is SGHVS, CDR2 FNYEAQ. CDR3 coding DNA: TGTGCCAGCAGCTCGGCCAGTGGGTCTAACTATGGCTACACCTTC. Residues: CASSSASGSNYGYTF.

The CDR3, as DNA: TGTGCCAGCAGTGCGACAGGGGGATTTAACTATGGCTACACCTTC. Residues: CASSATGGFNYGYTF. The chain uses TRBV6-1 and TRBJ1-2, with 9 bases fitting TRBD1. The CDR3 runs to 15 residues. Germline V gene data show CDR1 as MNHNS and CDR2 as SASEGT. V dropped 4 bases and J dropped 1; count of bases not matched to a gene: 4.

This rearrangement joins TRBV18 to TRBJ2-7, with unresolved D. The CDR3 extends over 14 amino acids. CDR1 is KGHSH and CDR2 is LQKENI in the germline V gene. Trimming shortened V by 0 bases and J by 1 base, and 7 bases separated the two germline ends. The CDR3 protein is CASSPPSGSYEQYF. The CDR3 region has the DNA TGTGCCAGCTCACCACCGTCGGGTTCCTACGAGCAGTACTTC. Drawing the rest from reference TRBV18 and TRBJ2-7, the complete variable domain is NAGVMQNPRHLVRRRGQEARLRCSPMKGHSHVYWYRQLPEEGLKFMVYLQKENIIDESGMPKERFSAEFPKEGPSILRIQQVVRGDSAAYFCASSPPSGSYEQYFGPGTRLTVT.

The V gene is TRBV7-3, the J gene TRBJ2-1, with TRBD2 identical over 7 bases. Trimming removed 1 base from V and 4 bases from J; junction bases left unmatched: 4. The CDR3 contains 15 residues. Germline V gives CDR1 SGHTA, CDR2 FQGTGA. CDR3 region: CASSLSGGIYNEQFF. The CDR3 DNA sequence: TGTGCCAGCAGCTTAAGCGGGGGTATTTACAATGAGCAGTTCTTC.

The chain recombines TRBV5-1 with TRBJ2-1; tentative D call: TRBD2 (5 bases). The germline V and J ends were trimmed by 7 bases and 1 base, with 12 bases remaining between them. This CDR3 is 14 amino acids long. Germline assignment: CDR1 SGHRS and CDR2 YFSETQ. In DNA form, the CDR3 reads TGCGCCAGCTCCGGGATGACTTCCTACAATGAGCAGTTCTTC. Protein: CASSGMTSYNEQFF.

This chain joins TRBV10-3 and TRBJ2-7, with D tentatively TRBD1 (6 bases). CDR1 ENHRY and CDR2 SYGVKD come from the germline V gene. The CDR3 length is 16 residues. V was clipped by 10 bases and J by 0 bases, with 22 bases between them. The CDR3 nucleotides read TGTGCCAGCAGCGCACCTCCTCAGGGGAGCTCCTACGAGCAGTACTTC. It yields the protein CASSAPPQGSSYEQYF.

The V gene is TRBV5-6, the J gene TRBJ2-3, with no clear D. The CDR3 runs 13 residues. V was cut by 3 bases and J by 2 bases, with 7 bases left in between. CDR1 is SGHDT and CDR2 is YYEEEE in the germline V gene. The CDR3 region is CASSWFHTDTQYF. The CDR3 DNA reads TGTGCCAGCAGCTGGTTTCACACAGATACGCAGTATTTT.

This chain links TRBV5-1 with TRBJ2-1, with TRBD2 matching 7 bases. This CDR3 spans 17 amino acids. The V gene end was trimmed by 3 bases and the J gene end by 2 bases; junction bases not matched to a gene: 11. Germline V CDR1 and CDR2: SGHRS, YFSETQ. CDR3 sequence reads: CASSWRDAGDTYNEQFF. The CDR3 nucleotides are TGCGCCAGCAGCTGGCGTGATGCGGGAGACACCTACAATGAGCAGTTCTTC.

The genes are TRBV2 and TRBJ1-1, with D possibly TRBD1 on 6 matching bases. V lost 6 bases to trimming and J lost 8 bases, with 19 bases between them. Germline CDR1 is SNHLY and CDR2 is FYNNEI. CDR3 length: 14 amino acids. CDR3 DNA sequence: TGTGCCAGCAGACTTACAGGGTTTTTCCCCGAAGCTTTCTTT. Amino acid sequence: CASRLTGFFPEAFF.

This sequence joins TRBV28 and TRBJ2-7, with D tentatively TRBD1 or TRBD2 (5 bases each). Looked up from germline, CDR1 is MDHEN and CDR2 is SYDVKM. The CDR3 is 14 amino acids. V lost 1 base and J lost 3, with 10 bases in between. The CDR3 loop reads CASSLLGENYEQYF. The CDR3 DNA is TGTGCCAGCAGTTTATTGGGGGAAAACTACGAGCAGTACTTC.

The chain has TRBV6-5 and TRBJ1-1; TRBD1 aligns across 10 bases. The CDR3 is made up of 14 amino acids. V lost 6 bases, J lost 7 bases, and 8 bases stayed unmatched. Germline V CDR1 and CDR2: MNHEY, SVGAGI. The CDR3, as DNA: TGTGCCAGCAGCCCCGGACAGGGGGTTAATGAAGCTTTCTTT. It is translated as CASSPGQGVNEAFF.

The chain joins TRBV5-4 to TRBJ1-1; D remains unclear. The germline CDR1 and CDR2 sequences are SGHNT and YYREEE (reference sequence). This CDR3 has 13 amino acids. V dropped 5 bases and J dropped 10 bases, with 18 bases sitting between them. Here the CDR3 DNA reads TGTGCCAGCAGTCCAGAAATGCGGAATGTAGCTTTCTTT. Encoded protein: CASSPEMRNVAFF.

The CDR3 nucleotides are TGTGCCAGCGGGACAGGGGGCACCTACGAGCAGTACTTC. Translating it yields CASGTGGTYEQYF. The chain has TRBV6-5 and TRBJ2-7, with 12 bases lining up with TRBD1. The germline gives CDR1 MNHEY, CDR2 SVGAGI. This CDR3 comprises 13 residues. V was pared by 8 bases and J by 2 bases, with 1 base of the junction left unmatched.

The J gene is TRBJ1-2, the V gene TRBV7-9, with D unclear. The germline gives CDR1 SEHNR, CDR2 FQNEAQ (reference sequence). Trimming cost V 5 bases and J 2 bases, with 15 bases left between them. The CDR3 runs to 15 residues. Here the CDR3 reads CASSPSAGRNYGYTF. The CDR3 nucleotides read TGTGCCAGCAGCCCCTCGGCGGGTCGAAACTATGGCTACACCTTC.

The rearrangement uses TRBV27 and TRBJ2-7; D unclear. CDR1 is MNHEY, CDR2 SMNVEV, per germline (reference sequence). Between the trimmed V and J ends, which lost 6 bases and 3 bases, there was a span of 21 bases. The CDR3 is 16 residues long. The CDR3 DNA follows: TGTGCCAGCAGGCCTCTAACACCCGGTATGGTCTACGAGCAGTACTTC. Amino acids: CASRPLTPGMVYEQYF.

V usage is TRBV9 and J usage is TRBJ2-5; 7 nucleotides line up with TRBD2. V lost 1 base to trimming and J lost 11 bases; unmatched junction nucleotides: 8. Germline lookup yields CDR1 SGDLS and CDR2 YYNGEE. The CDR3 extends over 13 amino acids. CDR3 protein: CASSVFPGGEQYF. CDR3 in DNA: TGTGCCAGCAGCGTATTTCCTGGGGGGGAGCAGTACTTC.

The J gene is TRBJ2-5, the V gene TRBV29-1, with 16 positions matching TRBD2. With 6 bases clipped from V and 0 bases from J, the junction kept 7 bases outside the gene matches. The CDR3 is 17 residues long. Germline CDR1 and CDR2: SQVTM and ANQGSEA. In nucleotides, the CDR3 is TGCAGCGTCCTTGGGACTAGCGGGAGGGTCGACCAAGAGACCCAGTACTTC. Protein product: CSVLGTSGRVDQETQYF.

V is TRBV29-1 and J is TRBJ2-7; 11 nucleotides line up with TRBD1. After removal of 5 bases from V and 5 bases from J, the junction contained 11 bases not matched to a gene. The CDR3 is made up of 15 amino acids. Germline CDR1 reads SQVTM; CDR2 reads ANQGSEA. The CDR3 DNA reads as TGCAGCGTTTCAGGGGGGTGGACAGGGGGCCACGAGCAGTACTTC. It encodes CSVSGGWTGGHEQYF.

The rearrangement links TRBV29-1 to TRBJ1-4; D is undetermined. The CDR3 spans 13 residues. Trimming took off 5 bases at V and 7 bases at J, with 14 bases between the two ends. CDR1 SQVTM and CDR2 ANQGSEA come from the germline V gene. CDR3 in amino acids: CSVFYPSSEKLFF. CDR3 nucleotides: TGCAGCGTTTTTTACCCATCGTCTGAAAAACTGTTTTTT.

V usage is TRBV18 and J usage is TRBJ2-3, with D possibly TRBD2 on 5 matching bases. V was trimmed by 4 bases and J by 0 bases, leaving 17 bases between them. The germline CDR1 and CDR2 sequences are KGHSH and LQKENI. The CDR3 totals 17 residues. The CDR3 bases are TGTGCCAGCTCACTCCAGATAGCGTCAACTAGCACAGATACGCAGTATTTT. Translating it yields CASSLQIASTSTDTQYF.

The V and J genes are TRBV20-1 and TRBJ2-5, with unresolved D. Germline V lookup: CDR1 DFQATT, CDR2 SNEGSKA (reference sequence). The V end was cut by 1 base, the J end by 11 bases, with 11 bases between. The CDR3 runs 11 residues. CDR3 coding DNA: TGCAGTGCTAGAGGCAGCTTTGAGCAGTACTTC. Translating gives CSARGSFEQYF.

The chain couples TRBV29-1 to TRBJ2-7; D possibly corresponds to TRBD1 (6 bases). Per the germline V gene, CDR1 is SQVTM and CDR2 is ANQGSEA. This CDR3 is built from 12 residues. Trimming took off 3 bases at V and 1 base at J, with 7 bases between the two ends. In nucleotides, the CDR3 is TGCAGCGTTGACCAGGGGTCCTACGAGCAGTACTTC. Amino acid sequence: CSVDQGSYEQYF.

This clone was counted a single time. J is TRBJ2-5 and V is TRBV25-1, with 10 bases matching TRBD2. The germline V gene encodes CDR1 MGHDK and CDR2 SYGVNS. With 4 bases clipped from V and 7 bases from J, the junction kept 6 bases outside the gene matches. The CDR3 is made up of 14 amino acids. The CDR3: CASSAAGGPGTQYF. The CDR3 nucleotides read TGTGCCAGCAGTGCAGCGGGGGGGCCGGGGACCCAGTACTTC.

The J gene is TRBJ2-1, the V gene TRBV29-1, with D maybe TRBD1 (5 bases). This CDR3 comprises 12 residues. The germline CDR1 and CDR2 sequences are SQVTM and ANQGSEA. Trimming shortened V by 7 bases and J by 7 bases, and 14 bases separated the two germline ends. CDR3 region: CSGGHLSNEQFF. The DNA of the CDR3 is TGCAGCGGAGGACACCTCTCGAATGAGCAGTTCTTC.

The chain carries TRBV7-2 and TRBJ2-3; D not resolved. There are 15 residues in the CDR3. Germline V CDR1 and CDR2: SGHTA, FQGNSA. V lost 2 bases and J 6 bases, leaving 15 bases between the germline ends. The CDR3 here is CASSLKVGTTDTQYF. The CDR3 nucleotides are TGTGCCAGCAGCTTAAAAGTGGGTACGACTGATACGCAGTATTTT.

To note about this clone: The same CDR3 is also encoded by other DNA sequences in this sample. The chain couples TRBV11-2 to TRBJ2-3; TRBD2 might be the D (5 bases). Trimming shortened V by 2 bases and J by 5 bases, and 8 bases separated the two germline ends. CDR3 length: 13 residues. Germline loops: CDR1 SGHAT, CDR2 FQNNGV. CDR3 loop: CASSLPGGDTQYF. The CDR3 nucleotides are TGTGCCAGCAGCTTACCAGGAGGAGATACGCAGTATTTT.

The CDR3 region is CASRTPLRVYF. CDR3 sequence (DNA): TGTGCCAGCAGGACCCCTCTTAGGGTCTACTTC. The rearrangement uses TRBV6-5 and TRBJ2-7; no reliable D call. Trimming took off 6 bases at V and 13 bases at J, with 16 bases between the two ends. The germline gives CDR1 MNHEY, CDR2 SVGAGI. The CDR3 consists of 11 residues.

This chain uses TRBV7-3 with TRBJ1-2; D unclear. This CDR3 is 13 amino acids long. Trimming removed 4 bases from V and 6 bases from J, with 12 bases in between. CDR1 is SGHTA, CDR2 FQGTGA, per germline. The CDR3 nucleotides read TGTGCCAGCAGCTCGGACCCGGCGGATGGCTACACCTTC. It encodes CASSSDPADGYTF.